Each of the 21 T cell receptor beta chains below was sequenced from the same sample in a study of cytomegalovirus exposure and HLA in healthy donors. With 60 Vbeta and 13 Jbeta primers, the PCR was carried out. Sequenced by immunoSEQ multiplex PCR; TCRdb stores in-frame clones only, minus some. This sample yields about 110,000 clones, of which about two thirds are seen a single time; less than 3.5% belongs to the top ten. Sequencing input: PBMCs. These receptors all come from a female donor in good health and CMV-seronegative.

The chain combines TRBV5-4 with TRBJ2-2, with D uncertain. Per the germline V gene, CDR1 is SGHNT and CDR2 is YYREEE (reference sequence). V was clipped by 1 base and J by 5 bases, with 6 bases between them. This CDR3 is 13 amino acids long. CDR3 nucleotide sequence: TGTGCCAGCAGCTTGAGCCTAACCGGGGAGCTGTTTTTT. This encodes CASSLSLTGELFF.

As DNA, the CDR3 is TGCGCCAGCAGCCTCGGGAGCCTAGCTACCTACAATGAGCAGTTCTTC. It translates to CASSLGSLATYNEQFF. J is TRBJ2-1 and V is TRBV5-1; D possibly corresponds to TRBD2 (6 bases). The CDR3 spans 16 residues. Trimming removed 4 bases from V and 2 bases from J, with 16 bases in between. Germline V lookup: CDR1 SGHRS, CDR2 YFSETQ.

The CDR3 loop reads CASSLRDQPQHF. The CDR3 DNA sequence: TGTGCCAGCAGTCTCAGGGATCAGCCCCAGCATTTT. The J gene is TRBJ1-5, the V gene TRBV27, with TRBD1 as a possible D gene (5 bases). The CDR3 sequence is 12 residues long. Germline V gives CDR1 MNHEY, CDR2 SMNVEV (reference sequence). V gave up 5 bases and J gave up 5 bases, with 7 bases separating them.

The rearrangement uses TRBV5-1 and TRBJ1-1; D is perhaps TRBD1 (5 bases). This CDR3 is 13 amino acids long. Trimming shortened V by 3 bases and J by 1 base, and 7 bases separated the two germline ends. CDR1 SGHRS and CDR2 YFSETQ come from the germline V gene. The CDR3 here is CASSWTRNTEAFF. The CDR3 DNA reads TGCGCCAGCAGCTGGACAAGGAACACTGAAGCTTTCTTT.

The chain uses TRBV4-1 and TRBJ2-7; tentatively, D is TRBD1 (5 bases). V was clipped by 4 bases and J by 3 bases, with 16 bases between them. The CDR3 totals 15 residues. Germline assignment: CDR1 MGHRA and CDR2 YSYEKL. The CDR3 region is CASSPLSGKFYEQYF. The CDR3 DNA sequence: TGCGCCAGCAGCCCTTTATCAGGGAAATTCTACGAGCAGTACTTC.

This clone showed up just a few times. The gene calls are TRBV29-1 and TRBJ2-7, with 8 bases lining up with TRBD1. The CDR3 contains 14 residues. Germline values: CDR1 SQVTM, CDR2 ANQGSEA. With V trimmed by 4 bases and J by 3 bases, 8 bases remained unmatched. Here the CDR3 reads CSVVYGQGGYEQYF. DNA of the CDR3: TGCAGCGTTGTCTACGGACAGGGTGGCTACGAGCAGTACTTC.

This clone has just a few counts. The chain has TRBV5-5 and TRBJ1-1, with D perhaps matching TRBD1 (5 bases). The germline V gene has CDR1 SGHKS and CDR2 YYEKEE (reference sequence). The CDR3 spans 15 residues. The V end was cut by 0 bases, the J end by 5 bases, with 14 bases between. DNA of the CDR3: TGTGCCAGCAGCTTGGCCGGATTTCGACAGACTGAAGCTTTCTTT. This codes for CASSLAGFRQTEAFF.

The CDR3, as DNA: TGCGCCAGCAGCCCGGTTTCTCAAGAGACCCAGTACTTC. It translates to CASSPVSQETQYF. V and J are TRBV5-1 and TRBJ2-5; D is unclear. The CDR3 is 13 amino acids. The germline V and J ends were trimmed by 4 bases and 2 bases, with 9 bases remaining between them. Germline V CDR1 and CDR2: SGHRS, YFSETQ.

The gene calls are TRBV7-3 and TRBJ1-2; D possibly corresponds to TRBD1 (5 bases). Germline V gene lookup returns CDR1 SGHTA and CDR2 FQGTGA. This CDR3 is 15 amino acids long. The V gene lost 2 bases and the J gene lost 8 bases, with 18 bases spanning the gap. The CDR3, as DNA: TGTGCCAGCAGCTTAGCTGGGGGACCGGAGGGAGGCTACACCTTC. Translated: CASSLAGGPEGGYTF.

This clone appeared a single time. The rearrangement uses TRBV11-3 and TRBJ2-2; a weak D match, TRBD1 (7 bases). Germline CDR1 and CDR2: SGHNT and YENEEA. The CDR3 consists of 15 residues. V dropped 6 bases and J dropped 4 bases, with 15 bases sitting between them. CDR3 DNA sequence: TGTGCCAGCAGTTCAGGGGGGCCTATCACCGGGGAGCTGTTTTTT. It translates to CASSSGGPITGELFF. Variable domain in full (rest from reference TRBV11-3 and TRBJ2-2): EAGVVQSPRYKIIEKKQPVAFWCNPISGHNTLYWYLQNLGQGPELLIRYENEEAVDDSQLPKDRFSAERLKGVDSTLKIQPAELGDSAVYLCASSSGGPITGELFFGEGSRLTVL.

The chain has TRBV7-2 and TRBJ2-7; weak D call: TRBD1 (6 bases). V lost 1 base and J 3 bases, leaving 10 bases between the germline ends. Germline V gives CDR1 SGHTA, CDR2 FQGNSA. The length of the CDR3 is 14 residues. The CDR3: CASSLEQGSYEQYF. The DNA of the CDR3 is TGTGCCAGCAGCTTAGAACAGGGTAGCTACGAGCAGTACTTC.

This clone showed up just a few times. The V call is TRBV9, the J call TRBJ2-1; weak D call: TRBD2 (6 bases). CDR1 is SGDLS, CDR2 YYNGEE, per germline. The CDR3 has 13 residues. The germline V and J ends were trimmed by 7 bases and 1 base, with 9 bases remaining between them. The CDR3 is CASGGASYNEQFF. The CDR3 DNA is TGTGCCAGCGGCGGGGCGTCCTACAATGAGCAGTTCTTC. Full variable domain (outside the CDR3, taken from reference TRBV9 and TRBJ2-1): DSGVTQTPKHLITATGQRVTLRCSPRSGDLSVYWYQQSLDQGLQFLIQYYNGEERAKGNILERFSAQQFPDLHSELNLSSLELGDSALYFCASGGASYNEQFFGPGTRLTVL.

The chain links TRBV7-2 to TRBJ2-3; D is undetermined. This CDR3 comprises 13 residues. V lost 5 bases to trimming and J lost 4 bases, with 10 bases between them. Germline V gives CDR1 SGHTA, CDR2 FQGNSA. In nucleotides, the CDR3 is TGTGCCAGCAGCCTCCTGAGTGCAGATACGCAGTATTTT. The encoded protein is CASSLLSADTQYF. Together with reference TRBV7-2 and TRBJ2-3, the CDR3 gives the full variable domain: GAGVSQSPSNKVTEKGKDVELRCDPISGHTALYWYRQSLGQGLEFLIYFQGNSAPDKSGLPSDRFSAERTGGSVSTLTIQRTQQEDSAVYLCASSLLSADTQYFGPGTRLTVL.

This clone was counted a single time. The chain has TRBV4-2 and TRBJ2-3, with 9 nucleotides matching TRBD2. The V and J ends lost 0 bases and 3 bases, in that order; junction bases with no gene match: 10. The CDR3 sequence is 18 residues long. Germline CDR1 LGHNA, CDR2 YNFKEQ. The chain's CDR3 is CASSQEGLAGARTDTQYF. DNA of the CDR3: TGTGCCAGCAGCCAAGAGGGATTAGCGGGAGCTCGTACAGATACGCAGTATTTT.

This clone was picked up one time. The CDR3 DNA sequence: TGTGCCAGCAGCCTCGCGACTAGCGGGAGCATAGAGACCCAGTACTTC. It specifies CASSLATSGSIETQYF. The chain uses TRBV5-4 and TRBJ2-5, with 12 bases matching TRBD2. Germline V gene sequence: CDR1 SGHNT, CDR2 YYREEE (reference sequence). This CDR3 contains 16 residues. J was trimmed by 4 bases and V by 4 bases; bases with no gene match: 8.

The genes are TRBV5-1 and TRBJ2-2; 9 bases match TRBD2. Germline CDR1 is SGHRS and CDR2 is YFSETQ. This CDR3 region has 15 residues. J gave up 4 bases and V 2 bases, and 3 bases lay outside the gene matches. The CDR3 here is CASSLLSGGTGELFF. The CDR3 nucleotides are TGCGCCAGCAGCTTACTTAGCGGGGGCACCGGGGAGCTGTTTTTT.

This chain uses TRBV28 with TRBJ2-7, with D perhaps matching TRBD1 (6 bases). The CDR3 has 13 residues. Between the trimmed V and J ends, which lost 5 bases and 4 bases, there was a span of 12 bases. The germline V gene encodes CDR1 MDHEN and CDR2 SYDVKM. CDR3 loop: CASSVTGPYEQYF. Here the CDR3 DNA reads TGTGCCAGCAGTGTGACAGGCCCTTACGAGCAGTACTTC.

The count of this clone is one. The V call is TRBV15, the J call TRBJ2-1; 11 positions agree with TRBD2. The CDR3 is 16 amino acids. Germline V gene lookup returns CDR1 LNHNV and CDR2 YYDKDF (reference sequence). V shed 3 bases, J shed 6 bases, and the junction held 7 bases outside the gene matches. The CDR3 protein is CATSSDLAGGSNEQFF. The CDR3 DNA reads TGTGCCACCAGCAGCGATCTAGCGGGAGGCAGCAATGAGCAGTTCTTC. Drawing the rest from reference TRBV15 and TRBJ2-1, the complete variable domain is DAMVIQNPRYQVTQFGKPVTLSCSQTLNHNVMYWYQQKSSQAPKLLFHYYDKDFNNEADTPDNFQSRRPNTSFCFLDIRSPGLGDTAMYLCATSSDLAGGSNEQFFGPGTRLTVL.

The chain recombines TRBV29-1 with TRBJ2-5; D is possibly TRBD1 (5 bases). The J call may be mistaken, given a closer DNA end match to TRBJ2-7. The CDR3 consists of 12 residues. Germline loops: CDR1 SQVTM, CDR2 ANQGSEA. Written as DNA, the CDR3 is TGCAGCGTTTCGCAGGGAATCAACGAGCAGTACTTC. Its protein is CSVSQGINEQYF.

The genes are TRBV6-1 and TRBJ2-5; D gene uncertain. Germline CDR1 reads MNHNS; CDR2 reads SASEGT. Trimming removed 8 bases at V and 5 bases at J, with 9 bases between. CDR3 length: 11 residues. The CDR3 loop reads CASPALETQYF. CDR3 nucleotides: TGTGCCAGCCCCGCGCTGGAGACCCAGTACTTC.

CDR3 sequence reads: CATRPAGTTYNEQFF. Here the CDR3 DNA reads TGTGCCACCAGACCAGCCGGGACTACATACAATGAGCAGTTCTTC. V gene TRBV15 combines with J gene TRBJ2-1, with 7 bases identical to TRBD2. The V gene end was trimmed by 6 bases and the J gene end by 4 bases; junction bases not matched to a gene: 9. Germline loops: CDR1 LNHNV, CDR2 YYDKDF (reference sequence). CDR3 length: 15 residues.